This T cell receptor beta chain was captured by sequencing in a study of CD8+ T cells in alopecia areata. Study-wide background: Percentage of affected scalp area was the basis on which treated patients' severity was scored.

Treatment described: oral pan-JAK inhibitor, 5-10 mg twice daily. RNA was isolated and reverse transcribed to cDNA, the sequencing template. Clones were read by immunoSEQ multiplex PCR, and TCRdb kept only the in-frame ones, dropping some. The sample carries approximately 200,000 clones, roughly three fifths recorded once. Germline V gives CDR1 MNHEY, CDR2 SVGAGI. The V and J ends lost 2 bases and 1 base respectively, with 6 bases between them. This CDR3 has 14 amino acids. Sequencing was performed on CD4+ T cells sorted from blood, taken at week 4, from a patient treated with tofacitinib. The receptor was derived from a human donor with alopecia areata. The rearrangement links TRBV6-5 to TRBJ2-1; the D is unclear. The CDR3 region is CASSYTESYNEQFF. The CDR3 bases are TGTGCCAGCAGTTACACGGAGTCCTACAATGAGCAGTTCTTC.